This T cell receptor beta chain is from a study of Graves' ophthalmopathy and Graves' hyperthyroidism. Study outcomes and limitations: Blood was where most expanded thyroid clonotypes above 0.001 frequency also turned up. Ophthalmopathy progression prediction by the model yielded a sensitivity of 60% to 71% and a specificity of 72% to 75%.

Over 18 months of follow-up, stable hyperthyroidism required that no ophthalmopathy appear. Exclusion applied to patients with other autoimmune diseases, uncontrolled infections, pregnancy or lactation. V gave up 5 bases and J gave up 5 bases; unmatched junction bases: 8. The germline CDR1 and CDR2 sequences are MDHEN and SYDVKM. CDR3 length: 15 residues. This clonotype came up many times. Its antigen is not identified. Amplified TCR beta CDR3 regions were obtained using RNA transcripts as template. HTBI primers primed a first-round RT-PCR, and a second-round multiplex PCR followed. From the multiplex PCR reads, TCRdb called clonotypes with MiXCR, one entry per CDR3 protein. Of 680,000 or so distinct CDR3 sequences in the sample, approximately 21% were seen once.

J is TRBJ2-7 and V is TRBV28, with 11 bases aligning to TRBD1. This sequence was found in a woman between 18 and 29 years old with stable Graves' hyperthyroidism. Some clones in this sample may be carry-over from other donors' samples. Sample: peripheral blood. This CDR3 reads CASSRTGGTSNEQYF. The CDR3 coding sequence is TGTGCCAGCAGTCGGACAGGGGGCACGTCAAACGAGCAGTACTTC. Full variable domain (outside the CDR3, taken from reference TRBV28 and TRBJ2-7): DVKVTQSSRYLVKRTGEKVFLECVQDMDHENMFWYRQDPGLGLRLIYFSYDVKMKEKGDIPEGYSVSREKKERFSLILESASTNQTSMYLCASSRTGGTSNEQYFGPGTRLTVT.